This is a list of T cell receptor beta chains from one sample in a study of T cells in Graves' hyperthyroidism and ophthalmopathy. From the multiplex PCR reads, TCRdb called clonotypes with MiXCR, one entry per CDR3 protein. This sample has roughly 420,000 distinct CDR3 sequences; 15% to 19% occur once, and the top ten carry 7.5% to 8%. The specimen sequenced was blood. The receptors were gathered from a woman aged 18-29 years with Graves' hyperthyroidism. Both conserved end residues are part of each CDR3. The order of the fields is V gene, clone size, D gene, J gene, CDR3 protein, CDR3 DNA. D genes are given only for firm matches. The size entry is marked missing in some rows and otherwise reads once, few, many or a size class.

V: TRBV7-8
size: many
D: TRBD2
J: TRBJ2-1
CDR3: CASSLGREEYNEQFF
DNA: TGTGCCAGCAGCTTGGGACGGGAGGAATACAATGAGCAGTTCTTC

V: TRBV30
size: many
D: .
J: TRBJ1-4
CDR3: CAWTPWGRNNEKLFF
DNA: TGTGCCTGGACTCCCTGGGGCAGGAATAATGAAAAACTGTTTTTT

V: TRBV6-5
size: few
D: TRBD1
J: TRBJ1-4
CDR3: CASSYPSGTGELANEKLFF
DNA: TGTGCCAGCAGTTACCCCTCCGGGACAGGGGAACTAGCTAATGAAAAACTGTTTTTT

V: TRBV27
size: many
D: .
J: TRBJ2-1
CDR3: CASSSEQFF
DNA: TGTGCCAGCAGTTCCGAGCAGTTCTTC

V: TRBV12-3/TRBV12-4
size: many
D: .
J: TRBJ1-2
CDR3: CASSFPAIYGYTF
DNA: TGTGCCAGCAGTTTCCCAGCTATCTATGGCTACACCTTC

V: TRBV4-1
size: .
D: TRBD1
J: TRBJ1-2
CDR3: CASSQTDRAEGYTF
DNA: TGCGCCAGCAGCCAAACAGACAGGGCGGAAGGCTACACCTTC

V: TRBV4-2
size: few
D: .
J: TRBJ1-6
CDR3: CASSQDDEVGSFEPLHF
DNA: TGTGCCAGCAGCCAAGATGACGAAGTCGGTTCCTTCGAACCCCTCCACTTT

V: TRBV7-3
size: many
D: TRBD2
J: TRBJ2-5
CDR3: CASSDGAGFRETQYF
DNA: TGTGCCAGCAGCGATGGAGCGGGGTTCAGAGAGACCCAGTACTTC

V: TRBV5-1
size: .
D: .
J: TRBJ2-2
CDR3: CASSRGVNTGELFF
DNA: TGCGCCAGCAGTCGAGGGGTTAACACCGGGGAGCTGTTTTTT

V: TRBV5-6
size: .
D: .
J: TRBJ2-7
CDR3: CASSFPGSGYEQYF
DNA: TGTGCCAGCAGCTTCCCAGGGAGTGGGTACGAGCAGTACTTC

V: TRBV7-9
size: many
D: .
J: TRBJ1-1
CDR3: CASSLAGNTEAFF
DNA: TGTGCCAGCAGCTTGGCAGGCAACACTGAAGCTTTCTTT

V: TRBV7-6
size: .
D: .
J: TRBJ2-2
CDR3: CASSLAKGTPRLFF
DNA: TGTGCCAGCAGCTTAGCAAAAGGGACCCCCCGGCTGTTTTTT

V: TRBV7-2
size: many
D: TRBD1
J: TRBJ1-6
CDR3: CASSLDSRGRGSPLHF
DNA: TGTGCCAGCAGCTTAGATAGCAGGGGGCGCGGATCACCCCTCCACTTT